Listed below are T cell receptor beta chains from one sample, sequenced in a study of sequential checkpoint blockade in melanoma. Using immunoSEQ multiplex PCR, the repertoire was profiled, and TCRdb retains in-frame clones only, with some absent. The repertoire holds some 25,000 clones, 60% to 85% seen once, with about an eighth in the top ten. The source material was CD8+ T cells sorted from blood (inferred from file names), sampled from a patient given nivolumab and ipilimumab in sequence. The receptors originated from a human donor with melanoma. CDR3s include the opening cysteine and the closing phenylalanine or tryptophan. Each record gives: CDR3 protein, CDR3 DNA, D gene, clone size, V gene, J gene. A D gene is named only where the DNA matches it firmly. Not all rows give a size; the values are once, few, many and, for expanded clones, a class.

CDR3 protein: CASSDAPLGSGALAQFF
CDR3 DNA: TGTGCCAGCAGTGACGCCCCCTTGGGTAGTGGGGCCTTGGCGCAGTTCTTC
D gene: .
clone size: .
V gene: TRBV6-4
J gene: TRBJ2-1

CDR3 protein: CASSRRPGQGSGELFF
CDR3 DNA: TGTGCCAGCAGCAGAAGACCGGGACAGGGATCCGGGGAGCTGTTTTTT
D gene: TRBD1
clone size: .
V gene: TRBV7-6
J gene: TRBJ2-2

CDR3 protein: CAWSMGRGSEQYF
CDR3 DNA: TGTGCCTGGAGTATGGGGAGGGGCTCCGAGCAGTACTTC
D gene: TRBD2
clone size: medium-sized
V gene: TRBV30
J gene: TRBJ2-7

CDR3 protein: CASSIGGRTPPNEKLFF
CDR3 DNA: TGTGCCAGTAGTATCGGGGGAAGAACTCCCCCTAATGAAAAACTGTTTTTT
D gene: .
clone size: .
V gene: TRBV19
J gene: TRBJ1-4

CDR3 protein: CASIRGRNSGANVLTF
CDR3 DNA: TGTGCCAGCATCCGGGGAAGGAACTCTGGGGCCAACGTCCTGACTTTC
D gene: .
clone size: .
V gene: TRBV2
J gene: TRBJ2-6

CDR3 protein: CASSETGVNEQFF
CDR3 DNA: TGTGCCAGTAGTGAGACAGGGGTTAATGAGCAGTTCTTC
D gene: TRBD1
clone size: once
V gene: TRBV19
J gene: TRBJ2-1

CDR3 protein: CASSFGQTGEQFF
CDR3 DNA: TGTGCCAGCAGCTTCGGACAAACCGGTGAGCAGTTCTTC
D gene: .
clone size: .
V gene: TRBV5-4
J gene: TRBJ2-1

CDR3 protein: CASSLLALPSYEQYF
CDR3 DNA: TGTGCCAGCAGCCTATTAGCGCTTCCCTCCTACGAGCAGTACTTC
D gene: .
clone size: .
V gene: TRBV7-2
J gene: TRBJ2-7

CDR3 protein: CASSVETNGIYEQYF
CDR3 DNA: TGTGCCAGCAGCGTAGAGACCAACGGGATCTACGAGCAGTACTTC
D gene: .
clone size: once
V gene: TRBV9
J gene: TRBJ2-7

CDR3 protein: CASSQSSGGQYEQYF
CDR3 DNA: TGTGCCAGCAGCCAAAGTAGCGGGGGGCAGTACGAGCAGTACTTC
D gene: TRBD2
clone size: .
V gene: TRBV4-2
J gene: TRBJ2-7

CDR3 protein: CASSWAGSNQPQHF
CDR3 DNA: TGTGCCAGCAGTTGGGCGGGGAGCAATCAGCCCCAGCATTTT
D gene: .
clone size: once
V gene: TRBV28
J gene: TRBJ1-5

CDR3 protein: CASSQDVEVYEQYF
CDR3 DNA: TGTGCCAGCAGCCAAGACGTAGAGGTCTACGAGCAGTACTTC
D gene: .
clone size: few
V gene: TRBV5-4
J gene: TRBJ2-7

CDR3 protein: CASSLAGNHIGAFF
CDR3 DNA: TGTGCCAGCAGTTTGGCCGGGAACCACATTGGCGCTTTCTTT
D gene: .
clone size: .
V gene: TRBV27
J gene: TRBJ1-1

CDR3 protein: CASGGGWYGYTF
CDR3 DNA: TGTGCCAGCGGCGGGGGGTGGTATGGCTACACCTTC
D gene: .
clone size: .
V gene: TRBV6-1
J gene: TRBJ1-2

CDR3 protein: CATSSGDRGLAGELFF
CDR3 DNA: TGTGCCACCAGCAGCGGGGACAGGGGGCTCGCCGGGGAGCTGTTTTTT
D gene: TRBD1
clone size: .
V gene: TRBV15
J gene: TRBJ2-2

CDR3 protein: CASSLGATYEQYF
CDR3 DNA: TGTGCCAGCAGTTTAGGGGCAACCTACGAGCAGTACTTC
D gene: .
clone size: once
V gene: TRBV27
J gene: TRBJ2-7

CDR3 protein: CASSPWTGSTYEQYF
CDR3 DNA: TGCGCCAGCAGTCCCTGGACAGGGTCCACCTACGAGCAGTACTTC
D gene: TRBD1
clone size: .
V gene: TRBV4-1
J gene: TRBJ2-7

CDR3 protein: CASSDSEGTDEQFF
CDR3 DNA: TGTGCCAGCAGTGACTCAGAAGGGACAGACGAGCAGTTCTTC
D gene: TRBD1
clone size: .
V gene: TRBV6-4
J gene: TRBJ2-1

CDR3 protein: CASSFSGVTYEQYF
CDR3 DNA: TGTGCCAGCAGTTTTAGCGGGGTGACCTACGAGCAGTACTTC
D gene: TRBD2
clone size: .
V gene: TRBV28
J gene: TRBJ2-7

CDR3 protein: CASSLWGLGYDEQFF
CDR3 DNA: TGTGCCAGCAGCTTATGGGGACTAGGGTATGATGAGCAGTTCTTC
D gene: TRBD2
clone size: few
V gene: TRBV5-4
J gene: TRBJ2-1

CDR3 protein: CASSHILAGDDNEQFF
CDR3 DNA: TGTGCCAGCAGCCACATACTAGCGGGGGATGACAATGAGCAGTTCTTC
D gene: TRBD2
clone size: .
V gene: TRBV4-2
J gene: TRBJ2-1

CDR3 protein: CASSLGLTVRTEKLFF
CDR3 DNA: TGTGCCAGCAGCTTAGGCTTGACAGTGAGAACGGAAAAACTGTTTTTT
D gene: .
clone size: once
V gene: TRBV7-2
J gene: TRBJ1-4

CDR3 protein: CASSASGSTGELFF
CDR3 DNA: TGTGCCAGCAGTGCCTCAGGGAGCACCGGGGAGCTGTTTTTT
D gene: .
clone size: few
V gene: TRBV6-4
J gene: TRBJ2-2

CDR3 protein: CASSSRGTASRYEQYF
CDR3 DNA: TGTGCCAGCAGCTCCCGAGGGACAGCGAGCCGCTACGAGCAGTACTTC
D gene: TRBD1
clone size: few
V gene: TRBV13
J gene: TRBJ2-7

CDR3 protein: CASSLAGSFTDTQYF
CDR3 DNA: TGTGCCAGCAGTTTAGCGGGAAGTTTCACAGATACGCAGTATTTT
D gene: TRBD2
clone size: few
V gene: TRBV5-6
J gene: TRBJ2-3

CDR3 protein: CASTPSGRVGYGYTF
CDR3 DNA: TGTGCCAGTACCCCTTCCGGCAGGGTGGGCTATGGCTACACCTTC
D gene: .
clone size: .
V gene: TRBV19
J gene: TRBJ1-2

CDR3 protein: CASSARQGGYEQYF
CDR3 DNA: TGTGCCAGCAGCGCCAGACAGGGGGGTTACGAGCAGTACTTC
D gene: TRBD1
clone size: .
V gene: TRBV2
J gene: TRBJ2-7

CDR3 protein: CASSLSGTTPTGELFF
CDR3 DNA: TGTGCCAGCAGCTTATCCGGGACTACCCCGACCGGGGAGCTGTTTTTT
D gene: TRBD2
clone size: once
V gene: TRBV7-3
J gene: TRBJ2-2

CDR3 protein: CASSLCPSTGSYEQYF
CDR3 DNA: TGTGCCAGCAGCTTATGCCCGTCGACAGGTTCCTACGAGCAGTACTTC
D gene: .
clone size: .
V gene: TRBV11-3
J gene: TRBJ2-7

CDR3 protein: CASDGTPGGEQYF
CDR3 DNA: TGTGCCAGCGACGGGACTCCCGGTGGCGAGCAGTACTTC
D gene: .
clone size: .
V gene: TRBV2
J gene: TRBJ2-7

CDR3 protein: CASSLEDFTYEQYF
CDR3 DNA: TGCGCCAGCAGCTTGGAGGACTTTACCTACGAGCAGTACTTC
D gene: .
clone size: few
V gene: TRBV5-1
J gene: TRBJ2-7

CDR3 protein: CASSFGSGRTEQYF
CDR3 DNA: TGTGCCAGCAGCTTCGGGTCTGGTCGCACGGAGCAGTACTTC
D gene: .
clone size: .
V gene: TRBV4-2
J gene: TRBJ2-7

CDR3 protein: CAEGLGGDTGELFF
CDR3 DNA: TGTGCGGAAGGGTTGGGAGGGGACACCGGGGAGCTGTTTTTT
D gene: TRBD2
clone size: once
V gene: TRBV6-1
J gene: TRBJ2-2

CDR3 protein: CASSVGLGNEGPQHF
CDR3 DNA: TGTGCCAGCAGCGTTGGTTTAGGGAACGAGGGGCCCCAGCATTTT
D gene: .
clone size: .
V gene: TRBV9
J gene: TRBJ1-5

CDR3 protein: CASGPGQEQFF
CDR3 DNA: TGTGCTAGTGGTCCCGGACAGGAGCAGTTCTTC
D gene: .
clone size: .
V gene: TRBV12-5
J gene: TRBJ2-1

CDR3 protein: CASTKQGAYEQYF
CDR3 DNA: TGTGCCAGCACCAAGCAGGGGGCCTACGAGCAGTACTTC
D gene: TRBD1
clone size: .
V gene: TRBV19
J gene: TRBJ2-7

CDR3 protein: CASSLSTGSSYNSPLHF
CDR3 DNA: TGTGCCAGCAGTTTATCGACAGGGAGCTCCTATAATTCACCCCTCCACTTT
D gene: TRBD1
clone size: .
V gene: TRBV27
J gene: TRBJ1-6

CDR3 protein: CASSQDSSTGYGYTF
CDR3 DNA: TGCGCCAGCAGCCAAGATTCGAGCACGGGCTATGGCTACACCTTC
D gene: .
clone size: .
V gene: TRBV7-3
J gene: TRBJ1-2

CDR3 protein: CASREDHGYTF
CDR3 DNA: TGTGCCAGCAGGGAGGACCATGGCTACACCTTC
D gene: .
clone size: .
V gene: TRBV2
J gene: TRBJ1-2

CDR3 protein: CASSNEGEGNQPQHF
CDR3 DNA: TGTGCCAGCAGCAATGAGGGGGAAGGCAATCAGCCCCAGCATTTT
D gene: .
clone size: .
V gene: TRBV28
J gene: TRBJ1-5

CDR3 protein: CASSPPRPGRGVEQFF
CDR3 DNA: TGTGCCAGCAGCCCTCCCCGCCCGGGGCGGGGTGTGGAGCAGTTCTTC
D gene: .
clone size: .
V gene: TRBV7-9
J gene: TRBJ2-1

CDR3 protein: CASSPRTVNGYTF
CDR3 DNA: TGTGCCAGCAGCCCGCGGACAGTTAATGGCTACACCTTC
D gene: .
clone size: .
V gene: TRBV11-1
J gene: TRBJ1-2

CDR3 protein: CASSQGNTGELFF
CDR3 DNA: TGTGCCAGCAGTCAGGGGAACACCGGGGAGCTGTTTTTT
D gene: .
clone size: .
V gene: TRBV7-9
J gene: TRBJ2-2

CDR3 protein: CASSSLTGISYNEQFF
CDR3 DNA: TGTGCCAGCAGCTCCTTGACAGGGATCTCCTACAATGAGCAGTTCTTC
D gene: TRBD1
clone size: .
V gene: TRBV11-3
J gene: TRBJ2-1

CDR3 protein: CASTTTSGGETQYF
CDR3 DNA: TGTGCCAGCACCACGACTAGCGGGGGCGAGACCCAGTACTTC
D gene: TRBD2
clone size: .
V gene: TRBV2
J gene: TRBJ2-5

CDR3 protein: CASSPIGGELFF
CDR3 DNA: TGTGCCAGCAGCCCCATCGGCGGGGAGCTGTTTTTT
D gene: .
clone size: .
V gene: TRBV6-5
J gene: TRBJ2-2

CDR3 protein: CASKAGANSKAFF
CDR3 DNA: TGTGCCAGTAAGGCGGGGGCAAATTCGAAAGCTTTCTTT
D gene: .
clone size: .
V gene: TRBV19
J gene: TRBJ1-1

CDR3 protein: CASSLRGQYTEAFF
CDR3 DNA: TGCGCCAGCAGCTTACGAGGACAGTACACTGAAGCTTTCTTT
D gene: .
clone size: .
V gene: TRBV5-1
J gene: TRBJ1-1

CDR3 protein: CASSYRVGANVLTF
CDR3 DNA: TGTGCCAGCAGTTACAGGGTGGGGGCCAACGTCCTGACTTTC
D gene: .
clone size: .
V gene: TRBV27
J gene: TRBJ2-6

CDR3 protein: CASSWGTSGVNEQFF
CDR3 DNA: TGTGCCAGCAGCTGGGGGACTAGCGGGGTAAATGAGCAGTTCTTC
D gene: TRBD2
clone size: .
V gene: TRBV5-6
J gene: TRBJ2-1

CDR3 protein: CASSLYRGRTGELFF
CDR3 DNA: TGTGCCAGCAGCCTCTACAGGGGGCGGACCGGGGAGCTGTTTTTT
D gene: TRBD1
clone size: .
V gene: TRBV14
J gene: TRBJ2-2

CDR3 protein: CASSIGAGGMETQYF
CDR3 DNA: TGTGCCAGTAGTATTGGCGCGGGGGGAATGGAGACCCAGTACTTC
D gene: TRBD2
clone size: .
V gene: TRBV19
J gene: TRBJ2-5

CDR3 protein: CASSQVDQGQYGYTF
CDR3 DNA: TGTGCCAGCAGCCAAGTTGACCAGGGACAGTATGGCTACACCTTC
D gene: TRBD1
clone size: .
V gene: TRBV14
J gene: TRBJ1-2

CDR3 protein: CASSPQGVAVLDDHGYTF
CDR3 DNA: TGCGCCAGCAGCCCTCAGGGGGTTGCCGTTCTGGATGACCATGGCTACACCTTC
D gene: TRBD1
clone size: .
V gene: TRBV5-1
J gene: TRBJ1-2